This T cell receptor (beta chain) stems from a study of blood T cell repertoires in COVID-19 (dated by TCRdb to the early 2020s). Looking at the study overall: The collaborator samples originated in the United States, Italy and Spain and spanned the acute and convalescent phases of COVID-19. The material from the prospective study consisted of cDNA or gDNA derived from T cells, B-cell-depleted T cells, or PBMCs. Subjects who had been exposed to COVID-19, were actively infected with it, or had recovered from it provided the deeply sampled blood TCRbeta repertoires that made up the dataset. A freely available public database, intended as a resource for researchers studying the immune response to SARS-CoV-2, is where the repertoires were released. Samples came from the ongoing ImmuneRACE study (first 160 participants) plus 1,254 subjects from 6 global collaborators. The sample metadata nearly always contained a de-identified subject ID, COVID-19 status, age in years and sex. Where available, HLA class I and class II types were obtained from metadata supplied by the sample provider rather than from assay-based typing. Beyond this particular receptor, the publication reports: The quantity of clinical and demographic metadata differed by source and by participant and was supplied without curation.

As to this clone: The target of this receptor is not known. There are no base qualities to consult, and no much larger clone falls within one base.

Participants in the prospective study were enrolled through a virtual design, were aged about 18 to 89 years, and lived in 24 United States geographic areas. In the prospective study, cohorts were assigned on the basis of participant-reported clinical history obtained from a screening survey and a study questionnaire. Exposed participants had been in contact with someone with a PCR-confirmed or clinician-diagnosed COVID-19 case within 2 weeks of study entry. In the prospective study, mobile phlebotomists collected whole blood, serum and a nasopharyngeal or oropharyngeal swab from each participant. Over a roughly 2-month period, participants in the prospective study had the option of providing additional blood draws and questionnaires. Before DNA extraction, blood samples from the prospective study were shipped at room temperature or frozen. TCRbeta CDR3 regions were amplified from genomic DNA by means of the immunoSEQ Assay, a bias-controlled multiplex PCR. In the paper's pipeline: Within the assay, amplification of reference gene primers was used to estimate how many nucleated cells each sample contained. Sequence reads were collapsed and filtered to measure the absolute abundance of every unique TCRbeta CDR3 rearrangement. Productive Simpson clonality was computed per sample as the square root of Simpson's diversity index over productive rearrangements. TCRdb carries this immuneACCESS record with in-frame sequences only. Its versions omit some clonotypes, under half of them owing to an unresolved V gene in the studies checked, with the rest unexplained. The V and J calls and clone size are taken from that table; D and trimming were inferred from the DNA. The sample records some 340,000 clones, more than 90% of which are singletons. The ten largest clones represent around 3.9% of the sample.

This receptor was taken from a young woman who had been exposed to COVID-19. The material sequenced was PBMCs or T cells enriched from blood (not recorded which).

The nucleotides are TGCAGCGTTAGACAGGGTTCCGGCACCGGGGAGCTGTTTTTT. This sequence encodes CSVRQGSGTGELFF. The chain employs TRBV29-1 and TRBJ2-2, and 7 junction bases match TRBD1. The junction shows trimming of 5 bases on V and 4 bases on J, and the gene matches do not reach 7 bases of it. The CDR3 has 14 amino acids, counting the end cysteine and phenylalanine. Only the CDR3 portion is preserved as DNA: 42 bases, with reading frame beginning at the first base. The germline V gene gives CDR1 as SQVTM and CDR2 as ANQGSEA.